These T cell receptor beta chains were read from a single sample in a study of blood T cell repertoires in COVID-19. The protocol was immunoSEQ multiplex PCR, while the TCRdb copy is restricted to in-frame clones and leaves out a portion. The sample lists 250,000 or so clones, roughly nine tenths seen once, with approximately 1.3% in the top ten. Specimen: PBMCs or T cells enriched from blood (not recorded which). The receptors originated from a human donor in a cohort exposed to, infected with or recovered from COVID-19 (not recorded which). The donor label of this sample is uncertain. CDR3s include the opening cysteine and the closing phenylalanine or tryptophan. The order of the fields is V gene, D gene, J gene, clone size, CDR3 DNA, CDR3 protein. D genes are given only for firm matches. Size tells how often a clone was seen (once, few, many) or the class of an expanded clone, and some rows leave it out.

V: TRBV30
D: -
J: TRBJ1-2
size: once
DNA: TGTGCCTGGAGTTTCGGACAGACTAACTATGGCTACACCTTC
CDR3: CAWSFGQTNYGYTF

V: TRBV4-1
D: TRBD1
J: TRBJ2-2
size: -
DNA: TGCGCCAGCAGTTCGACAGGGGTTAGGAACACCGGGGAGCTGTTTTTT
CDR3: CASSSTGVRNTGELFF

V: TRBV28
D: -
J: TRBJ1-4
size: few
DNA: TGTGCCACCATGGACACCCAGAATGAAAAACTGTTTTTT
CDR3: CATMDTQNEKLFF

V: TRBV5-4
D: -
J: TRBJ2-7
size: -
DNA: TGTGCCAGCAGCGAGGCGGCGGGAAGCTCCTACGAGCAGTACTTC
CDR3: CASSEAAGSSYEQYF

V: TRBV18
D: -
J: TRBJ1-2
size: -
DNA: TGTGCCAGCTCACCACCGAGAGGTACTGGCTATGGCTACACCTTC
CDR3: CASSPPRGTGYGYTF

V: TRBV19
D: -
J: TRBJ1-1
size: -
DNA: TGTGCCAGTAGTATAGAGTCGGGTCCGGAAGCTTTCTTT
CDR3: CASSIESGPEAFF

V: TRBV9
D: TRBD2
J: TRBJ2-7
size: once
DNA: TGTGCCAGCAGCGTAGCCACTAGCGGGGCCTACGAGCAGTACTTC
CDR3: CASSVATSGAYEQYF

V: TRBV24-1
D: -
J: TRBJ1-5
size: -
DNA: TGTGCCACCAGTGATGGGGCCGGTCAGCCCCAGCATTTT
CDR3: CATSDGAGQPQHF

V: TRBV7-9
D: -
J: TRBJ1-2
size: once
DNA: TGTGCCAGCAGCTTAAGGGGGGGCTATGGCTACACCTTC
CDR3: CASSLRGGYGYTF

V: TRBV5-1
D: TRBD1
J: TRBJ1-2
size: -
DNA: TGCGCCAGCAGCTTGGACAGGGGAAGGTATGGCTACACCTTC
CDR3: CASSLDRGRYGYTF

V: TRBV7-7
D: -
J: TRBJ2-1
size: -
DNA: TGTGCCAGCAGCTTATATCAAGGGGGGGCGGATGAGCAGTTCTTC
CDR3: CASSLYQGGADEQFF

V: TRBV19
D: -
J: TRBJ1-3
size: -
DNA: TGTGCCAGCTTGCCGGCAGGGTCTGGAAACACCATATATTTT
CDR3: CASLPAGSGNTIYF

V: TRBV5-5
D: -
J: TRBJ2-1
size: -
DNA: TGTGCCAGCAGCCCCTTCCCAGGCTCCTACAATGAGCAGTTCTTC
CDR3: CASSPFPGSYNEQFF